Shown below are 32 T cell receptor beta chains from a single sample sequenced in a study of long-term antiretroviral therapy in people with HIV. The assay used was immunoSEQ (version v3.0), run at survey level. Only in-frame clones appear in the TCRdb table, and some are missing; sequencing was by immunoSEQ multiplex PCR. The sample holds around 16,000 clones, roughly 90% seen once. This specimen was unsorted PBMCs, taken 0.7 years before starting antiretroviral therapy. The receptors stem from a man in his fifties with HIV.

The chain is built from TRBV6-1 and TRBJ2-7; D tentatively reads TRBD1 or TRBD2 (6 bases each). From germline, CDR1 is MNHNS and CDR2 SASEGT. The V and J ends lost 2 bases and 7 bases respectively, with 15 bases between them. The CDR3 has 14 residues. The CDR3 DNA is TGTGCCAGCAGTGAAATAGGGGGGCTTTGGGAGCAGTACTTC. Translating gives CASSEIGGLWEQYF.

CDR3 DNA sequence: TGTGCCAGCAGCTTCACCCTCAGGGGGCTCGATTCCTACGAGCAGTACTTC. This encodes CASSFTLRGLDSYEQYF. V usage is TRBV5-8 and J usage is TRBJ2-7; TRBD1 matches at 8 bases. The J segment lost 1 base and the V segment lost 2 bases, leaving 11 bases of the junction unmatched. This CDR3 spans 17 amino acids. Per the germline V gene, CDR1 is SGHTS and CDR2 is YDEGEE. Full variable domain (rest looked up from reference TRBV5-8 and TRBJ2-7): EAGVTQSPTHLIKTRGQQATLRCSPISGHTSVYWYQQALGLGLQFLLWYDEGEERNRGNFPPRFSGRQFPNYSSELNVNALELEDSALYLCASSFTLRGLDSYEQYFGPGTRLTVT.

The CDR3 region is CASSPYNEQFF. DNA of the CDR3: TGTGCCAGCAGTCCCTACAATGAGCAGTTCTTC. The chain joins TRBV6-6 to TRBJ2-1; D is ambiguous. The CDR3 runs to 11 residues. CDR1 and CDR2 from the germline V gene are MNHNY and SVGAGI (reference sequence). V shed 5 bases and J shed 2 bases, with 1 base lying between them.

The chain combines TRBV29-1 with TRBJ2-1; a weak D match, TRBD2 (6 bases). The V end lost 1 base, the J end lost 1 base, and 14 bases lay between the germline ends. CDR3 size: 16 residues. Germline V CDR1 and CDR2: SQVTM, ANQGSEA. This chain's CDR3 is CSVEAARAGSYNEQFF. CDR3 sequence (DNA): TGCAGCGTTGAAGCAGCGCGCGCGGGGTCCTACAATGAGCAGTTCTTC.

The V gene is TRBV18, the J gene TRBJ2-1; the D gene could be TRBD1 or TRBD2 (5 bases each). CDR1 is KGHSH, CDR2 LQKENI, per germline. CDR3 length equals 12 residues. V dropped 3 bases and J dropped 9 bases, with 9 bases sitting between them. The CDR3 nucleotides read TGTGCCAGCTCACCCGAGGGGTCTGAGCAGTTCTTC. This codes for CASSPEGSEQFF.

V gene TRBV11-2 combines with J gene TRBJ2-5; D is unresolved. The CDR3 runs 13 residues. The germline V and J ends were trimmed by 0 bases and 5 bases, with 7 bases remaining between them. The germline V gene encodes CDR1 SGHAT and CDR2 FQNNGV. In DNA, the CDR3 is TGTGCCAGCAGCTTAGATCCCGGGGAGACCCAGTACTTC. Residues: CASSLDPGETQYF.

This clone has just a few counts. The chain couples TRBV28 to TRBJ1-1; D is uncertain. The CDR3 runs to 11 residues. V lost 7 bases and J 3 bases, leaving 6 bases between the germline ends. Germline V lookup: CDR1 MDHEN, CDR2 SYDVKM. The CDR3 DNA reads as TGTGCCAGCAAAACCTACACTGAAGCTTTCTTT. Its translation: CASKTYTEAFF. The entire variable domain, with the rest obtained from reference TRBV28 and TRBJ1-1, is as follows: DVKVTQSSRYLVKRTGEKVFLECVQDMDHENMFWYRQDPGLGLRLIYFSYDVKMKEKGDIPEGYSVSREKKERFSLILESASTNQTSMYLCASKTYTEAFFGQGTRLTVV.

The chain uses TRBV27 and TRBJ2-3; perhaps TRBD2 as D (6 bases). Trimming took 3 bases from V and 6 from J, leaving 16 bases between them. The CDR3 has 15 residues. Per germline, CDR1 MNHEY and CDR2 SMNVEV (reference sequence). In nucleotides, the CDR3 is TGTGCCAGCAGTTTCGCGGGACTCTACGAGGATACGCAGTATTTT. Its protein product is CASSFAGLYEDTQYF.

The chain employs TRBV5-6 and TRBJ2-1; TRBD1 is a possible D gene (6 bases). Germline CDR1 is SGHDT and CDR2 is YYEEEE. The V gene lost 2 bases and the J gene lost 0 bases, with 12 bases spanning the gap. The CDR3 contains 16 residues. This CDR3 reads CASSFFQGSSYNEQFF. The CDR3 DNA reads as TGTGCCAGCAGCTTCTTCCAGGGGAGCTCCTACAATGAGCAGTTCTTC.

The chain recombines TRBV4-1 with TRBJ1-2; possible D gene TRBD1, 6 bases. The CDR3 has 14 amino acids. The V and J ends lost 1 base and 8 bases respectively, with 14 bases between them. Looked up from germline, CDR1 is MGHRA and CDR2 is YSYEKL. CDR3 sequence (DNA): TGCGCCAGCAGCCAAGTGGGGGCGTTATACGGCTACACCTTC. It is translated as CASSQVGALYGYTF.

V usage is TRBV19 and J usage is TRBJ1-5, with 11 bases matching TRBD1. J lost 5 bases, V lost 9 bases, and 6 bases had no gene match. The germline V gene has CDR1 LNHDA and CDR2 SQIVND (reference sequence). This CDR3 is built from 14 residues. The chain's CDR3 is CASSRTGGDQPQHF. The CDR3, as DNA: TGTGCCAGCTCTAGGACAGGGGGCGATCAGCCCCAGCATTTT.

The V call is TRBV6-5, the J call TRBJ2-7; D unclear. The CDR3 totals 13 residues. CDR1 and CDR2 from the germline V gene are MNHEY and SVGAGI. The V gene lost 7 bases and the J gene lost 10 bases, with 20 bases spanning the gap. As DNA, the CDR3 is TGTGCCAGCACCGAAGCTTACAGCCTGGGACAGTACTTC. Protein: CASTEAYSLGQYF.

The CDR3 is CASTIRGGTGELFF. The CDR3 DNA is TGTGCCAGCACAATACGGGGGGGCACCGGGGAGCTGTTTTTT. The genes are TRBV6-1 and TRBJ2-2, with 8 nucleotides matching TRBD2. This CDR3 spans 14 amino acids. Germline assignment: CDR1 MNHNS and CDR2 SASEGT. Trimming took 7 bases from V and 4 from J; bases not matched to a gene: 5.

This clone turned up a few times. This chain connects TRBV7-3 to TRBJ1-1; perhaps TRBD1 as D (5 bases). This CDR3 contains 14 residues. Trimming stripped 4 bases from V and 3 bases from J, with 12 bases between. Germline V gene data show CDR1 as SGHTA and CDR2 as FQGTGA. The DNA of the CDR3 is TGTGCCAGCAGCTCTACACCGGGGCACACTGAAGCTTTCTTT. Translation: CASSSTPGHTEAFF.

The chain has TRBV29-1 and TRBJ1-1; D is unclear. The CDR3 runs 11 residues. CDR1 is SQVTM, CDR2 ANQGSEA, per germline. V lost 7 bases, J lost 5 bases, and 11 bases lay in between. The CDR3 loop is CSARRNTEAFF. CDR3 bases: TGCAGCGCCCGCAGAAATACTGAAGCTTTCTTT.

The V gene is TRBV7-6, the J gene TRBJ1-1; D might be TRBD1 (5 bases). Germline lookup yields CDR1 SGHVS and CDR2 FNYEAQ. V was trimmed by 2 bases and J by 2 bases, leaving 12 bases between them. The CDR3 runs to 15 residues. CDR3 amino acids: CASSLQGPINTEAFF. CDR3 DNA: TGTGCCAGCAGCTTACAGGGCCCAATTAACACTGAAGCTTTCTTT.

This clone was counted a few times. The gene calls are TRBV19 and TRBJ2-7; TRBD1 is a possible D gene (5 bases). This CDR3 is 13 amino acids long. The V gene's germline CDR1 is LNHDA and CDR2 SQIVND (reference sequence). V dropped 3 bases and J dropped 4 bases, with 10 bases sitting between them. CDR3 residues: CASSIFGHYEQYF. CDR3 sequence (DNA): TGTGCCAGTAGTATCTTCGGACATTACGAGCAGTACTTC.

The chain uses TRBV2 and TRBJ2-5; 8 positions match TRBD2. Per the germline V gene, CDR1 is SNHLY and CDR2 is FYNNEI. The V and J ends lost 4 bases and 5 bases, in that order; junction bases with no gene match: 9. This CDR3 spans 15 amino acids. The CDR3 DNA follows: TGTGCCAGCAGTGGCCTCGGGGGGGCGCGTGAGACCCAGTACTTC. Its protein product is CASSGLGGARETQYF.

By share, this clone ranks as large. The J gene is TRBJ2-7, the V gene TRBV29-1, with D hard to call. V lost 4 bases and J lost 6, with 7 bases in between. CDR1 and CDR2 from the germline V gene are SQVTM and ANQGSEA. This CDR3 is built from 10 residues. CDR3 in DNA: TGCAGCGTTGTTATTCGCGAGCAGTACTTC. Translation: CSVVIREQYF.

The CDR3 sequence is CASSLGRDYYEQFF. DNA for the CDR3: TGTGCCAGCAGCTTAGGCCGGGACTATTATGAGCAGTTCTTC. The chain combines TRBV13 with TRBJ2-1, with 7 bases matching TRBD2. The V gene's germline CDR1 is PRHDT and CDR2 FYEKMQ (reference sequence). With 0 bases clipped from V and 8 bases from J, the junction kept 4 bases outside the gene matches. The CDR3 has 14 amino acids.

This clone was detected once. This chain connects TRBV5-4 to TRBJ1-2; weak D call: TRBD1 (6 bases). V was trimmed by 2 bases and J by 7 bases, leaving 15 bases between them. CDR1 SGHNT and CDR2 YYREEE come from the germline V gene (reference sequence). The CDR3 length is 14 residues. The CDR3 region is CASSFRTVYGGYTF. The CDR3 bases are TGTGCCAGCAGCTTTCGGACAGTATATGGTGGCTACACCTTC.

This clone occurred a few times. The V call is TRBV2, the J call TRBJ1-1, with TRBD1 as a possible D gene (5 bases). Germline CDR1 is SNHLY and CDR2 is FYNNEI. This CDR3 is 13 amino acids long. Trimming removed 5 bases at V and 5 bases at J, with 12 bases between. CDR3 in DNA: TGTGCCAGCAGTCGGCTCAGGGAAACTGAAGCTTTCTTT. The encoded protein is CASSRLRETEAFF. Using reference TRBV2 and TRBJ1-1 for the parts outside the CDR3, the full variable domain is EPEVTQTPSHQVTQMGQEVILRCVPISNHLYFYWYRQILGQKVEFLVSFYNNEISEKSEIFDDQFSVERPDGSNFTLKIRSTKLEDSAMYFCASSRLRETEAFFGQGTRLTVV.

V gene TRBV6-5 combines with J gene TRBJ1-1; no definite D call. Germline assignment: CDR1 MNHEY and CDR2 SVGAGI. Trimming removed 1 base at V and 2 bases at J, with 5 bases between. The CDR3 loop spans 13 amino acids. In DNA, the CDR3 is TGTGCCAGCAGTTACTTGAGTAACACTGAAGCTTTCTTT. Translated, it gives CASSYLSNTEAFF.

The sample holds one count of this clone. V and J are TRBV2 and TRBJ2-7; the match to TRBD2 covers 9 bases. The CDR3 spans 14 residues. Germline loops: CDR1 SNHLY, CDR2 FYNNEI. V lost 3 bases to trimming and J lost 3 bases; unmatched junction nucleotides: 3. The CDR3 loop is CASSDQAGGYEQYF. The CDR3 DNA reads TGTGCCAGCAGTGACCAAGCGGGGGGCTACGAGCAGTACTTC.

The chain couples TRBV5-1 to TRBJ2-5; no definite D call. There are 13 residues in the CDR3. The V gene's germline CDR1 is SGHRS and CDR2 YFSETQ. The germline V and J ends were trimmed by 6 bases and 5 bases, with 14 bases remaining between them. Written as DNA, the CDR3 is TGCGCCAGCACAGAAGTGGGTTGGGAGACCCAGTACTTC. Protein product: CASTEVGWETQYF.

The V call is TRBV10-3, the J call TRBJ2-2; D may be TRBD1 (6 bases). The V end was cut by 7 bases, the J end by 2 bases, with 14 bases between. The CDR3 contains 15 residues. Germline lookup yields CDR1 ENHRY and CDR2 SYGVKD. Here the CDR3 DNA reads TGTGCCATCACCTCCGACAGGTTAAACACCGGGGAGCTGTTTTTT. Translation: CAITSDRLNTGELFF.

CDR3 in amino acids: CASSQGRDANYGYTF. The CDR3 DNA follows: TGCGCCAGCAGCCAAGGCAGGGACGCTAACTATGGCTACACCTTC. The rearrangement links TRBV4-1 to TRBJ1-2; D is perhaps TRBD1 (5 bases). Looked up from germline, CDR1 is MGHRA and CDR2 is YSYEKL. Trimming shortened V by 1 base and J by 0 bases, and 9 bases separated the two germline ends. This CDR3 region has 15 residues.

The V and J genes are TRBV7-2 and TRBJ1-1; D is possibly TRBD1 (5 bases). Germline values: CDR1 SGHTA, CDR2 FQGNSA. Trimming removed 4 bases at V and 2 bases at J, with 14 bases between. The length of the CDR3 is 15 residues. In DNA form, the CDR3 reads TGTGCCAGCAGCTCTCCCCGGGACTTTAACACTGAAGCTTTCTTT. Protein product: CASSSPRDFNTEAFF.

This chain links TRBV10-3 with TRBJ1-2, with 8 bases lining up with TRBD1. CDR1 is ENHRY and CDR2 is SYGVKD in the germline V gene. This CDR3 is 13 amino acids long. V shed 6 bases and J 3 bases; nucleotides not matched to a gene: 3. CDR3 sequence reads: CAISGQGDYGYTF. CDR3 DNA sequence: TGTGCCATCAGCGGACAGGGCGACTATGGCTACACCTTC.

The chain has TRBV2 and TRBJ2-5; the D call may be TRBD1 or TRBD2 (6 bases each). Germline loops: CDR1 SNHLY, CDR2 FYNNEI. Trimming took 5 bases from V and 7 from J, leaving 17 bases between them. CDR3 size: 14 residues. This CDR3 is CASSPIDRRGTQYF. The DNA for the CDR3 is TGTGCCAGCAGTCCCATTGACAGGAGGGGGACCCAGTACTTC.

The genes are TRBV7-2 and TRBJ2-5; D is possibly TRBD2 (6 bases). V was trimmed by 8 bases and J by 2 bases, leaving 18 bases between them. There are 15 residues in the CDR3. Germline CDR1 and CDR2: SGHTA and FQGNSA. The CDR3 loop reads CASGDGGGLQETQYF. The CDR3 nucleotides read TGTGCCAGCGGCGACGGTGGGGGGTTACAAGAGACCCAGTACTTC.

CDR3 nucleotide sequence: TGTGCCAGCAGCTCCCAGCGGGGCCTGGGCTACGAGCAGTACTTC. It is translated as CASSSQRGLGYEQYF. V is TRBV7-2 and J is TRBJ2-7, with 7 bases lining up with TRBD2. V was clipped by 4 bases and J by 3 bases; unmatched bases: 9. This CDR3 region has 15 residues. CDR1 is SGHTA, CDR2 FQGNSA, per germline.